This record covers a single TCR beta chain. Its matching antigen is unknown. The repertoire was sequenced with immunoSEQ multiplex PCR; TCRdb's copy has only in-frame clones and lacks some. The sample contains approximately 450,000 clones, 90% of which appear only once. This sample's treatment: around 19 received Ad26.COV2.S at low or high dose, single or two shots; several received placebo; per-sample allocation not given. Material that was analyzed had been drawn on day 63 after the first vaccine or placebo injection. CDR1 is SGDLS and CDR2 is YYNGEE in the germline V gene. This CDR3 region has 15 residues. Trimming took 4 bases from V and 4 from J; bases not matched to a gene: 4. These data come from a study of Ad26.COV2.S vaccination and SARS-CoV-2 variants. General observations from the study: Measures of TCR breadth and depth may have fallen short of total T cell responses.

The sequences come from peripheral blood, collected in a trial of Ad26.COV2.S vaccine versus placebo. V usage is TRBV9 and J usage is TRBJ2-1; 11 nucleotides match TRBD2. This clonotype originated in a person between 18 and 60 years old who received the Ad26.COV2.S COVID-19 vaccine or a placebo. DNA of the CDR3: TGTGCCAGCAGCTTAAGACTAGCGGGATACAATGAGCAGTTCTTC. Amino acid sequence: CASSLRLAGYNEQFF.